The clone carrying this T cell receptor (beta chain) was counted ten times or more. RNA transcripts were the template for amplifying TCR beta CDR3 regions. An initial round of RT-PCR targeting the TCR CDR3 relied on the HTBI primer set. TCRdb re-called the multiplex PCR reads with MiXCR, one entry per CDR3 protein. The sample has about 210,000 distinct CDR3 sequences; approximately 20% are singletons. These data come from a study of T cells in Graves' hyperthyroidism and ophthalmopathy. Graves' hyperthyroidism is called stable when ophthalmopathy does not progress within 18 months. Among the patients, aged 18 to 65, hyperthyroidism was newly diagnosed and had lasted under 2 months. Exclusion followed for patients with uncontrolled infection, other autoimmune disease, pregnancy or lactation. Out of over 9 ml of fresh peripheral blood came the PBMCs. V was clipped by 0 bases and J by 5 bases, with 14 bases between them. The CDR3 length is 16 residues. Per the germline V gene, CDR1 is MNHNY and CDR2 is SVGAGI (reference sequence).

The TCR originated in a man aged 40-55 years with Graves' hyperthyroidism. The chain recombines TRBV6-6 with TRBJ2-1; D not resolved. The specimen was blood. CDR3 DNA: TGTGCCAGCAGTTACTCGAATCCGGGTTACGACAATGAGCAGTTCTTC. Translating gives CASSYSNPGYDNEQFF.